What follows is one TCR beta chain and its context. The sample originates from a study of T cells after yellow fever vaccination. Study overall: SMART-Seq v4 Ultra Low Input handled preparation of low-cell-number fractions.

Broader study findings: Repertoires sorted by FACS could include abundant clonotypes that are contaminants from the bulk population. Only a small proportion of the clonotypes turned up in both the CD4 and the CD8 compartments, likely arising from convergent recombination.

5'RACE template switching produced TCR cDNA carrying a universal primer site and UMIs. From the 5' RACE reads, TCRdb called clonotypes with MiXCR, one entry per CDR3 protein. The data contain 14,000 or so distinct CDR3 sequences, approximately 7% of them seen just once; the ten biggest clones take up 1.6%. The TCR originated in a man in his late teens or twenties who received the YFV17D yellow fever vaccine. Source: PBMCs, either bulk or a sorted T-cell subset (CD4+, CD8+, memory, or dextramer-sorted; not recorded which), taken on the day of the yellow fever booster vaccination.

As DNA, the CDR3 is TGCAGTGCTTCCCATCGGTCCACAGATACGCAGTATTTT. As protein: CSASHRSTDTQYF. The gene calls are TRBV20-1 and TRBJ2-3, with D unresolved. The V end lost 5 bases, the J end lost 2 bases, and 11 bases lay between the germline ends. Germline CDR1 reads DFQATT; CDR2 reads SNEGSKA (reference sequence). The CDR3 has 13 amino acids.